What follows is one T cell receptor beta chain and its context. The data stem from a study of blood T cell repertoires in COVID-19. In the study overall: Italy, Spain and the United States were the sources of the convalescent and acute COVID-19 samples.

V lost 0 bases and J lost 7, with 13 bases in between. CDR1 is MNHEY, CDR2 SVGAGI, per germline. The CDR3 runs to 14 residues. The table came from immunoSEQ multiplex PCR; TCRdb's copy has only in-frame clones and leaves some out. The sample contains hundreds of thousands of clones, around 86% of which appear only once. Sequenced input: peripheral blood. The chain recombines TRBV6-5 with TRBJ2-7, with D perhaps TRBD1 (6 bases). This TCR came from a woman aged 50 to 60 with COVID-19, enrolled during active disease. DNA for the CDR3: TGTGCCAGCAGTTACTCCACAGGGTCCTTGGAGCAGTACTTC. It specifies CASSYSTGSLEQYF.